The rows below give T cell receptor beta chains drawn from one sample of a study of CD8+ T cells in alopecia areata. TCRdb's copy holds only in-frame clones and misses some; the assay was immunoSEQ multiplex PCR. The data contain under 40,000 clones, less than 55% of them singletons. The sequencing sample was made of CD4+ Tregs sorted from blood. Receptors originate from a human donor with alopecia areata. CDR3s include the opening cysteine and the closing phenylalanine or tryptophan. The D gene is left open where the match is weak. Some rows have no size entry. The others give once, few or many, or a class for an expanded clone.

>TRBJ1-3|TRBV6-1|-|-
CASSDNPGNTIYF
TGTGCCAGCAGTGATAATCCTGGAAACACCATATATTTT
>TRBJ2-1|TRBV10-3|-|TRBD2
CAISERESSGRSYNEQFF
TGTGCCATCAGTGAAAGAGAGTCTAGCGGGAGATCCTACAATGAGCAGTTCTTC
>TRBJ2-5|TRBV28|medium-sized|-
CASSVLETQYF
TGTGCCAGCAGTGTACTAGAGACCCAGTACTTC
>TRBJ2-7|TRBV7-9|-|TRBD2
CASSFITLAGSYEQYF
TGTGCCAGCAGCTTTATAACGCTAGCGGGGTCCTACGAGCAGTACTTC
>TRBJ1-6|TRBV4-3|-|-
CASSQAVLGNSPLHF
TGCGCCAGCAGCCAAGCGGTTCTGGGGAATTCACCCCTCCACTTT
>TRBJ1-1|TRBV18|few|TRBD1
CASSPQQGADTEAFF
TGTGCCAGCTCACCACAGCAGGGGGCGGACACTGAAGCTTTCTTT
>TRBJ2-5|TRBV11-2|-|TRBD1
CASSLDHSGGQETQYF
TGTGCCAGCAGCTTAGATCACTCAGGGGGCCAAGAGACCCAGTACTTC
>TRBJ2-7|TRBV7-9|-|TRBD2
CASSGEVGREETYF
TGTGCCAGCAGCGGAGAGGTGGGGCGGGAGGAGACGTACTTC
>TRBJ2-1|TRBV2|-|-
CASSTPAGTQTYNEQFF
TGTGCCAGCAGCACCCCGGCCGGGACTCAGACCTACAATGAGCAGTTCTTC
>TRBJ2-1|TRBV4-1|-|TRBD2
CASSFRGGRMYNEQFF
TGCGCCAGCAGCTTTCGGGGCGGGAGGATGTACAATGAGCAGTTCTTC
>TRBJ2-1|TRBV5-1|-|-
CASSPQGQYNEQFF
TGCGCCAGCAGCCCCCAAGGACAGTACAATGAGCAGTTCTTC
>TRBJ2-7|TRBV10-3|-|TRBD2
CAIGQGMTSGSFGEQYF
TGTGCCATAGGACAGGGTATGACTAGCGGGAGCTTCGGCGAGCAGTACTTC
>TRBJ2-7|TRBV5-1|-|-
CASGGSIGEQYF
TGCGCCAGCGGGGGGTCCATAGGGGAGCAGTACTTC
>TRBJ1-2|TRBV10-3|-|-
CAISDPPGQGVYGYTF
TGTGCCATCAGTGACCCTCCGGGGCAGGGAGTGTATGGCTACACCTTC
>TRBJ1-5|TRBV2|-|-
CASRAGVQPQHF
TGTGCCAGCAGGGCAGGGGTTCAGCCCCAGCATTTT
>TRBJ2-3|TRBV29-1|medium-sized|TRBD2
CSGLAGGSDTQYF
TGCAGCGGACTAGCGGGAGGATCAGATACGCAGTATTTT
>TRBJ2-1|TRBV21-1|-|-
CASTPSRVNEQFF
TGTGCCAGCACCCCCTCCCGAGTAAACGAGCAGTTCTTC
>TRBJ2-1|TRBV7-2|few|-
CASSLIRGSYNEQFF
TGTGCCAGCAGCTTAATCAGGGGCTCCTACAATGAGCAGTTCTTC
>TRBJ1-2|TRBV9|-|TRBD1
CASSTGEHGYTF
TGTGCCAGCAGCACAGGGGAACATGGCTACACCTTC
>TRBJ1-4|TRBV29-1|few|-
CSAFEGEVTNEKLFF
TGCAGCGCGTTCGAGGGGGAGGTAACTAATGAAAAACTGTTTTTT
>TRBJ2-2|TRBV7-8|few|-
CASSTRRERRIANTGELFF
TGTGCCAGCAGCACGCGACGGGAAAGGAGAATAGCGAACACCGGGGAGCTGTTTTTT
>TRBJ1-1|TRBV6-4|-|-
CASSSRAAMNTEAFF
TGTGCCAGCAGCTCTCGCGCGGCCATGAACACTGAAGCTTTCTTT